Listed below are T cell receptor beta chains from one sample, sequenced in a study of breast tumors, draining lymph nodes, adjacent tissues. TCRdb re-derived calls from the multiplex PCR reads in MiXCR, one entry per CDR3 protein. The sample carries more than 100,000 distinct CDR3 sequences, approximately 20% recorded once. Material: axillary lymph node tissue. These receptors all stem from a female donor with breast cancer. Some clones in this sample may be carry-over from other donors' samples. Both conserved end residues are part of each CDR3. D genes are given only for firm matches. Only part of the rows carry a size: once, few, many, or a class if the clone is expanded.

clone_size,d_call,j_call,v_call,cdr3_nt,cdr3_aa
many,TRBD1,TRBJ2-5,TRBV27,TGTGCCAGCAGTTCCTCCGACAGGGCAGAGACCCAGTACTTC,CASSSSDRAETQYF
many,.,TRBJ2-7,TRBV14,TGTGCCAGCAGCCAAGGGCCTGAGACCTACGAGCAGTACTTC,CASSQGPETYEQYF
many,.,TRBJ2-1,TRBV6-1,TGTGCCAGCAGTGAAGCGGGGGCGCCCTACAATGAGCAGTTCTTC,CASSEAGAPYNEQFF
.,.,TRBJ2-1,TRBV25-1,TGTGCCAGCAGTCAAGTCAATGAGCAGTTCTTC,CASSQVNEQFF
many,TRBD2,TRBJ2-3,TRBV29-1,TGCAGCGCCTGCTCGAGCGGGAGAGTCGCAGATACGCAGTATTTT,CSACSSGRVADTQYF
many,.,TRBJ1-2,TRBV6-6,TGTGCCAGCACCGAGGGGGGCCCCCCCGGGAATGGCTACACCTTC,CASTEGGPPGNGYTF
many,TRBD2,TRBJ2-5,TRBV7-7,TGTGCTAGCAGCCTCCTGGTGACTAGCGGGAGGCAAGAGACCCAGTACTTC,CASSLLVTSGRQETQYF
many,TRBD2,TRBJ2-3,TRBV20-1,TGCAGTGCGGAGACGGCGGGAGCTCTAGATACGCAGTATTTT,CSAETAGALDTQYF
many,.,TRBJ2-3,TRBV6-6,TGTGCCAGCAGTTACTCGGTTCAGGTTGCGGGCACAGATACGCAGTATTTT,CASSYSVQVAGTDTQYF
many,TRBD2,TRBJ2-1,TRBV20-1,TGCAGTGCCCCAAAACCCCTAGCGGGAGGTAATGAGCAGTTCTTC,CSAPKPLAGGNEQFF
many,.,TRBJ2-3,TRBV5-1,TGCGCCAGCAGCTTGAGGCGGTTTGAGCCAGATACGCAGTATTTT,CASSLRRFEPDTQYF
.,TRBD2,TRBJ2-1,TRBV6-2/TRBV6-3,TGTGCCAGCAGCCCGGGACTAGGGTTCTACAATGAGCAGTTCTTC,CASSPGLGFYNEQFF
many,.,TRBJ1-2,TRBV7-2,TGTGCCAGCAGCTTAAGGCAGGGGCCCTATGGCTACACCTTC,CASSLRQGPYGYTF
many,TRBD2,TRBJ2-1,TRBV5-1,TGCGCCAGCAAAAACGCGGGAGCTTGGCATGAGCAGTTCTTC,CASKNAGAWHEQFF
many,.,TRBJ2-7,TRBV7-7,TGTGCCAGCAGCTCCGGCCTGGGCTACGAGCAGTACTTC,CASSSGLGYEQYF
.,TRBD2,TRBJ2-7,TRBV6-1,TGTGCCAGCACCCGGGGGAGGGCCTACGAGCAGTACTTC,CASTRGRAYEQYF
.,TRBD1,TRBJ2-4,TRBV20-1,TGCAGTGCTACCGACAGGGGGCTGGCCAAAAACATTCAGTACTTC,CSATDRGLAKNIQYF
many,TRBD2,TRBJ2-7,TRBV6-6,TGTGCCAGCACTCTAGCGGGAGGGCCTCCGTTCGGGTACGAGCAGTACTTC,CASTLAGGPPFGYEQYF
many,TRBD1,TRBJ2-1,TRBV7-9,TGTGCCAGCAGCACCGGGACAGGGTCCCACGAGCAGTTCTTC,CASSTGTGSHEQFF
many,TRBD2,TRBJ2-1,TRBV2,TGTGCCAGCAGTGGGACTAGCGGGAGGGCCCAGGAGCAGTTCTTC,CASSGTSGRAQEQFF
many,TRBD1,TRBJ1-4,TRBV5-8,TGTGCCAGCAGCTTGGCAGGGGGATCCAGTGAAAAACTGTTTTTT,CASSLAGGSSEKLFF
few,.,TRBJ2-5,TRBV30,TGTGCCTGGAACCTAGCGAGACAAGAGACCCAGTACTTC,CAWNLARQETQYF
.,.,TRBJ1-6,TRBV7-9,TGTGCCAGCAGCTTAGGGTTAGATTCACCCCTCCACTTT,CASSLGLDSPLHF
many,TRBD2,TRBJ2-7,TRBV5-1,TGCGCCAGCAGCTTGGGTGGGACTAGCAGCTACGAGCAGTACTTC,CASSLGGTSSYEQYF
many,.,TRBJ2-7,TRBV7-2,TGTGCCAGCAGCTTAGCTACTAGTCGCTACGAGCAGTACTTC,CASSLATSRYEQYF
many,TRBD2,TRBJ2-2,TRBV5-1,TGCGCCAGCAGTCCGGCGGGAGGCAACACCGGGGAGCTGTTTTTT,CASSPAGGNTGELFF
.,TRBD1,TRBJ1-2,TRBV28,TGTGCCAGCAGTCGATTAAGGACAGGGGGCCTTGGCTACACCTTC,CASSRLRTGGLGYTF
.,.,TRBJ2-1,TRBV3-1,TGTGCCAGCAGCCACCAGGGCCCCAATGAGCAGTTCTTC,CASSHQGPNEQFF